This is a list of T cell receptor beta chains from one sample in a study of blood T cell repertoires in COVID-19. Produced via immunoSEQ multiplex PCR; TCRdb's table is partial and in-frame only. The sample has 70,000 to 95,000 clones, 85% seen once. The sequencing input was peripheral blood. The receptor set was obtained from a woman in her 70s with active or convalescent COVID-19. Both conserved end residues are part of each CDR3. A D gene is named only where the DNA matches it firmly. A row's size may be missing; if present it is once, few, many or a size class.

D gene: .
V gene: TRBV10-1
J gene: TRBJ2-2
clone size: .
CDR3 DNA: TGCGCCAGCAGCCTGGATCTCGGGGCCGGGGAGCTGTTTTTT
CDR3 protein: CASSLDLGAGELFF

D gene: TRBD2
V gene: TRBV5-8
J gene: TRBJ2-5
clone size: .
CDR3 DNA: TGTGCCAGCAGCTCTAGCGGGGGGGCCATGCAGACCCAGTACTTC
CDR3 protein: CASSSSGGAMQTQYF

D gene: TRBD1
V gene: TRBV28
J gene: TRBJ1-1
clone size: .
CDR3 DNA: TGTGCCAGCAGACTCTCCCAGGGGGTTACTGAAGCTTTCTTT
CDR3 protein: CASRLSQGVTEAFF

D gene: TRBD2
V gene: TRBV7-2
J gene: TRBJ2-2
clone size: .
CDR3 DNA: TGTGCCAGCACCCCCCCGGGGGGTCGGGTTCACGGGGAGCTGTTTTTT
CDR3 protein: CASTPPGGRVHGELFF

D gene: .
V gene: TRBV5-5
J gene: TRBJ1-4
clone size: .
CDR3 DNA: TGTGCCAGCAGCTTGGGTCCCCGGGACTCCGAAGCGACTAATGAAAAACTGTTTTTT
CDR3 protein: CASSLGPRDSEATNEKLFF

D gene: TRBD1
V gene: TRBV6-2/TRBV6-3
J gene: TRBJ2-5
clone size: .
CDR3 DNA: TGTGCCAGCAGTTACTCCAGGGGACAGGGTCAAGAGACCCAGTACTTC
CDR3 protein: CASSYSRGQGQETQYF

D gene: .
V gene: TRBV3-1/TRBV3-2
J gene: TRBJ2-7
clone size: once
CDR3 DNA: TGTGCCAGCAGCCAAGATCTCGGGTCATTCCGCTCTCACGAGCAGTACTTC
CDR3 protein: CASSQDLGSFRSHEQYF

D gene: TRBD1
V gene: TRBV5-4
J gene: TRBJ1-3
clone size: once
CDR3 DNA: TGTGCCAGCAGCTTGGAGGGGGCGCAAGGAAACACCATATATTTT
CDR3 protein: CASSLEGAQGNTIYF

D gene: TRBD1
V gene: TRBV5-1
J gene: TRBJ2-5
clone size: .
CDR3 DNA: TGCGCCAGCAGCTTGGTTGCAGGGGGTAGTGAGACCCAGTACTTC
CDR3 protein: CASSLVAGGSETQYF

D gene: TRBD1
V gene: TRBV4-3
J gene: TRBJ2-7
clone size: .
CDR3 DNA: TGCGCCAGCAGCCTCGGAGAAGGGGGCGATTACGAGCAGTACTTC
CDR3 protein: CASSLGEGGDYEQYF

D gene: .
V gene: TRBV4-1
J gene: TRBJ2-6
clone size: .
CDR3 DNA: TGCGCCAGCAGCCAAGATAGAAAAGGGGGTGGCTCTGGGGCCAACGTCCTGACTTTC
CDR3 protein: CASSQDRKGGGSGANVLTF

D gene: .
V gene: TRBV7-6
J gene: TRBJ2-1
clone size: once
CDR3 DNA: TGTGCCAGCAGCTTAGCGGGAACGGGGGAATCCTACAATGAGCAGTTCTTC
CDR3 protein: CASSLAGTGESYNEQFF

D gene: .
V gene: TRBV19
J gene: TRBJ2-7
clone size: .
CDR3 DNA: TGTGCCAGTAGTATAAAAGGAGGCAGGCTATCCTACGAGCAGTACTTC
CDR3 protein: CASSIKGGRLSYEQYF

D gene: .
V gene: TRBV28
J gene: TRBJ1-2
clone size: once
CDR3 DNA: TGTGCCAGCAGTTTATGGGGGGCCAGCAACTATGGCTACACCTTC
CDR3 protein: CASSLWGASNYGYTF

D gene: TRBD1
V gene: TRBV28
J gene: TRBJ1-1
clone size: .
CDR3 DNA: TGTGCCAGCAGTGCCCGGACAGGGGGGGTATTAGACACTGAAGCTTTCTTT
CDR3 protein: CASSARTGGVLDTEAFF